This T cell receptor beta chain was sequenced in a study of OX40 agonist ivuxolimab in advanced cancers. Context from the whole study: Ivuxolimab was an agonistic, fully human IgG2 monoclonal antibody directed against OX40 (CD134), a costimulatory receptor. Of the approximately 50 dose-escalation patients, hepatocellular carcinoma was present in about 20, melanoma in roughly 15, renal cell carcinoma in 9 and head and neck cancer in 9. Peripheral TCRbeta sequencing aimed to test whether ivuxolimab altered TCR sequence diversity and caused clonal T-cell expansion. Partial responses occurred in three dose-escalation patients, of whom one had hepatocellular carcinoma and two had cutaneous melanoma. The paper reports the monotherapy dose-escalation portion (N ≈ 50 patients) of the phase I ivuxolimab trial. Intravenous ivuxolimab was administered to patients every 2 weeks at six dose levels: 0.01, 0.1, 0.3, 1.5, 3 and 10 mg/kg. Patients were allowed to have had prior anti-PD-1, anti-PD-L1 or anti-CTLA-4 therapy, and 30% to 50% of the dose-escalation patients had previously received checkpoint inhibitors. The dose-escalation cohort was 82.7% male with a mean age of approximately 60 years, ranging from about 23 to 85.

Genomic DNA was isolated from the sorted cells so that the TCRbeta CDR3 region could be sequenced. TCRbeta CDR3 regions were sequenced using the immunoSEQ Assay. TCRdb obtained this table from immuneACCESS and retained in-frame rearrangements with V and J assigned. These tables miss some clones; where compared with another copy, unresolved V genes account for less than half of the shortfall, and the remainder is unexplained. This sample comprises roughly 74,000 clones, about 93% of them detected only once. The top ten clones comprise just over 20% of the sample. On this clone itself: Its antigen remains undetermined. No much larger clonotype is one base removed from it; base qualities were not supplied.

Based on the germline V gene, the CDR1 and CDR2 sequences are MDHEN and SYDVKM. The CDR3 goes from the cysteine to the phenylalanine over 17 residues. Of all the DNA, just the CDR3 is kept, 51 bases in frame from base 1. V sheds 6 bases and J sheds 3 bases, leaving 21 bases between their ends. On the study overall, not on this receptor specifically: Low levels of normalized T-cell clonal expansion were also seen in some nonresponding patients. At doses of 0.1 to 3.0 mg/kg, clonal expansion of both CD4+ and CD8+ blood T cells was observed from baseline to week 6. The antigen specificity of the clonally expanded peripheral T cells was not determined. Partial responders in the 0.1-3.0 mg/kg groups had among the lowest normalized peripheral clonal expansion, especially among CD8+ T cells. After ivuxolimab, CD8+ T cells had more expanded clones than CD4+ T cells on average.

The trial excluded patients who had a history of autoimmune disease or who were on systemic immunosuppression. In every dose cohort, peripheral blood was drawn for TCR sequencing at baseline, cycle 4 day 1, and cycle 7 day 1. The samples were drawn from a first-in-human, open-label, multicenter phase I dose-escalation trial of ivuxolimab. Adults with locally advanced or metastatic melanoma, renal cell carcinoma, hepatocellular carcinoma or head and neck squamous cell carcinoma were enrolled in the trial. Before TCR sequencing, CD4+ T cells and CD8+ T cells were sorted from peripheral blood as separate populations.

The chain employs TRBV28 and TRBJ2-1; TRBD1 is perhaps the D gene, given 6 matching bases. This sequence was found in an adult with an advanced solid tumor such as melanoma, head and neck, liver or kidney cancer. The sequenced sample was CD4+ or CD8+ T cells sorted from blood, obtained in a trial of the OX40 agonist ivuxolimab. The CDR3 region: CASRPPIQGTFYNEQFF. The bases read TGTGCCAGCAGACCTCCAATACAGGGAACCTTCTACAATGAGCAGTTCTTC.